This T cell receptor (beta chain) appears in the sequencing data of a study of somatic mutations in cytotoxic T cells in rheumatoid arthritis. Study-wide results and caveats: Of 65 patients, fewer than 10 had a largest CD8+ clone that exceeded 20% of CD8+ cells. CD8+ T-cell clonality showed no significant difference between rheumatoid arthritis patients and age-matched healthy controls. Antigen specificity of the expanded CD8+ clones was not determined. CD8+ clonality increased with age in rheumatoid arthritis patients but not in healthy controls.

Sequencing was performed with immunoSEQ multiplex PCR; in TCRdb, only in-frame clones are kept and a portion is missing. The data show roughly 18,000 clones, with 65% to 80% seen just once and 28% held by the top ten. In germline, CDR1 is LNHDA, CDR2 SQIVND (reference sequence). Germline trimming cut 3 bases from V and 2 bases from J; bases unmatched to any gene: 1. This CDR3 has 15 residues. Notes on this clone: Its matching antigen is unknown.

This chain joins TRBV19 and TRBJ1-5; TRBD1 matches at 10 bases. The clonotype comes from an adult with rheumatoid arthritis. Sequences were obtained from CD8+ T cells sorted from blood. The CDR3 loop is CASSMGTGGNQPQHF. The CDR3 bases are TGTGCCAGTAGTATGGGGACAGGGGGCAATCAGCCCCAGCATTTT.